A selection of T cell receptor beta chains follows, all from one sample in a study of memory CD4+ T cells and cytomegalovirus serostatus. Profiling relied on immunoSEQ multiplex PCR, and the TCRdb table lists in-frame clones only, not all of them. The sample consists of tens of thousands of clones, about 80% of them appearing once. The sample taken for sequencing was memory CD4+ T cells from blood. These TCRs come from an adult in good health and CMV-seropositive. Both conserved end residues are part of each CDR3. D genes are given only for firm matches. A clone size is listed for some rows: how often the clone was seen (once, few, many), or a class if it is expanded.

V	D	size	J	DNA	CDR3
TRBV30	.	few	TRBJ1-5	TGTGCCTGGAGCGCGGGGGGCAATCAGCCCCAGCATTTT	CAWSAGGNQPQHF
TRBV11-3	TRBD2	.	TRBJ2-1	TGTGCCAGCAGCTTGGGTCCCAGCGGGAGTGAGCAGTTCTTC	CASSLGPSGSEQFF
TRBV4-3	.	.	TRBJ2-1	TGCGCCAGCAGCCAAGATAGAGTCGCGGGTGAGCAGTTCTTC	CASSQDRVAGEQFF
TRBV7-8	.	few	TRBJ2-3	TGTGCCAGCAGCTCCCTGCCTTCTCAGGGGAGGGCAGATACGCAGTATTTT	CASSSLPSQGRADTQYF
TRBV27	TRBD1	.	TRBJ2-7	TGTGCCAGCAGTCCCACGCAGGGGGCGGGCGAGCAGTACTTC	CASSPTQGAGEQYF
TRBV7-9	.	.	TRBJ2-5	TGTGCCAGCAGCTCCATAGGGGGAGAGACCCAGTACTTC	CASSSIGGETQYF
TRBV7-9	.	.	TRBJ2-3	TGTGCCAGCAGCTCAGTGAAGGGTGAGGGTACGCAGTATTTT	CASSSVKGEGTQYF
TRBV7-8	TRBD1	once	TRBJ2-7	TGTGCCAGCAGTCAGACAGGGGGCGCTCTCTCCGAGCAGTACTTC	CASSQTGGALSEQYF
TRBV5-4	.	.	TRBJ1-2	TGTGCCAGCAGCTTGGACAGGGCGACTAACTATGGCTACACCTTC	CASSLDRATNYGYTF
TRBV7-8	.	.	TRBJ1-5	TGTGCCAGCAGCTATGCCATTGATCGATTGGTCCATCAGCCCCAGCATTTT	CASSYAIDRLVHQPQHF
TRBV18	.	.	TRBJ1-4	TGTGCCAGCTCACCCCGGGAAGCAACTAATGAAAAACTGTTTTTT	CASSPREATNEKLFF
TRBV10-3	.	.	TRBJ1-2	TGTGCCATCAGTGGGGGGGCAGGTCTTGCTAACTATGGCTACACCTTC	CAISGGAGLANYGYTF
TRBV19	.	.	TRBJ1-3	TGTGCCAGTAGTACCCAGTCTAGATCGGCCGGAAACACCATATATTTT	CASSTQSRSAGNTIYF
TRBV21-1	.	.	TRBJ1-2	TGTGCCAGCAGCAAAGAGGGGGACGGCAGTTCTAACTATGGCTACACCTTC	CASSKEGDGSSNYGYTF
TRBV6-1	.	many	TRBJ1-2	TGTGCCAGCAGCCGTTGGGTAACGGGCTACACCTTC	CASSRWVTGYTF
TRBV5-4	.	.	TRBJ2-6	TGTGCCAGCAGCTTGCGCCAGACAGGGGCCAACGTCCTGACTTTC	CASSLRQTGANVLTF
TRBV6-4	TRBD1	.	TRBJ1-1	TGTGCCAGCAGTGCCCAACCCGGGACAGCTAACACTGAAGCTTTCTTT	CASSAQPGTANTEAFF
TRBV5-4	.	.	TRBJ1-2	TGTGCCAGCAGCTCTAGGTCGGGACGGAACTATGGCTACACCTTC	CASSSRSGRNYGYTF
TRBV19	.	.	TRBJ2-3	TGTGCCAGTAGTATCCCCCGGGGACACACAGATACGCAGTATTTT	CASSIPRGHTDTQYF
TRBV5-1	.	.	TRBJ2-5	TGCGCCAGCAGCTTGGGGCCCAATCGTAACCAAGAGACCCAGTACTTC	CASSLGPNRNQETQYF
TRBV27	TRBD1	.	TRBJ2-7	TGTGCCAGCAGTTCCCCGGGACAGGGCATGTACGAGCAGTACTTC	CASSSPGQGMYEQYF
TRBV27	TRBD2	.	TRBJ2-7	TGTGCCAGCAGTCGGACTAGCGGAGGGGCCTACGAGCAGTACTTC	CASSRTSGGAYEQYF
TRBV28	TRBD2	.	TRBJ2-7	TGTGCCAGCAGTACCGGCGGGAGGGCCGGGTACGAGCAGTACTTC	CASSTGGRAGYEQYF
TRBV2	TRBD1	.	TRBJ2-7	TGTGCCAGCAGGCGCAGCCACCGAGGGCTAGTAGGGACAGGCGAGCAGTACTTC	CASRRSHRGLVGTGEQYF
TRBV2	.	once	TRBJ1-1	TGTGCCAGCAGCTATGCGAACACTGAAGCTTTCTTT	CASSYANTEAFF
TRBV11-3	.	few	TRBJ1-1	TGTGCCAGCAGCTTAGATCAAGGCGGGACCTACATGAACACTGAAGCTTTCTTT	CASSLDQGGTYMNTEAFF
TRBV7-9	TRBD2	.	TRBJ2-1	TGTGCCAGCAGCCCTGGCCGATCCCGGGGGGACAATGAGCAGTTCTTC	CASSPGRSRGDNEQFF
TRBV5-1	TRBD1	few	TRBJ1-2	TGCGCCAGCGGGACAGGGGATACCGTCTATGGCTACACCTTC	CASGTGDTVYGYTF
TRBV11-2	TRBD2	few	TRBJ2-2	TGTGCCAGCAGGGGGACTAGCGAATACACCGGGGAGCTGTTTTTT	CASRGTSEYTGELFF
TRBV30	.	.	TRBJ2-5	TGTGCCTGGGCAGGGTCAGTCGGAGAGACCCAGTACTTC	CAWAGSVGETQYF
TRBV5-1	TRBD2	.	TRBJ2-5	TGCGCCAGCAGCATTTCTAGCGGGGGCCAAGAGACCCAGTACTTC	CASSISSGGQETQYF
TRBV10-1	TRBD2	.	TRBJ2-3	TGCGCCAGCAGCGCTAGCGGGGGGAAAGATACGCAGTATTTT	CASSASGGKDTQYF
TRBV11-2	TRBD2	.	TRBJ2-7	TGTGCCAGCAGGGCAAGCGGGATAGGCTACGAGCAGTACTTC	CASRASGIGYEQYF
TRBV4-2	.	.	TRBJ1-1	TGTGCCAGCAGCCAAGACAGAGAGAACACTGAAGCTTTCTTT	CASSQDRENTEAFF
TRBV18	.	.	TRBJ2-5	TGTGCCAGCTCACGCCAAGCGGGAGAGACCCAGTACTTC	CASSRQAGETQYF
TRBV30	TRBD1	.	TRBJ1-1	TGTGCCTGGAGAGAGACAGGGTCTTTGGGTGAAGCTTTCTTT	CAWRETGSLGEAFF
TRBV11-2	.	.	TRBJ2-3	TGTGCCAGCAGCTTAGATCACTATTCGACAGGCACAGATACGCAGTATTTT	CASSLDHYSTGTDTQYF
TRBV30	.	few	TRBJ1-5	TGTGCCTGGAGCGCATCGGGTCAGCCCCAGCATTTT	CAWSASGQPQHF
TRBV11-3	.	.	TRBJ1-1	TGTGCCAGCAGCTTAGACGAACGGGGGAACACTGAAGCTTTCTTT	CASSLDERGNTEAFF
TRBV4-1	TRBD1	.	TRBJ1-2	TGCGCCAGCAGCCAAGATGGACAGGGGTCTTTTGGCTACACCTTC	CASSQDGQGSFGYTF
TRBV6-6	.	.	TRBJ1-2	TGTGCCAGTCTTAACCAGCAGGGCGGCTATGGCTACACCTTC	CASLNQQGGYGYTF
TRBV7-7	.	.	TRBJ2-5	TGTGCCAGCAGCTTACAGGGGAGGGGAGAGACCCAGTACTTC	CASSLQGRGETQYF